This TCR beta chain was captured by sequencing in a study of post-analysis software for immune sequencing data. The study's findings and limits: Same-batch samples co-clustered strongly by F measure. Controls significantly exceeded multiple sclerosis patients in normalized Chao1 diversity.

Of note for this clonotype: What it binds is unknown.

Germline-derived CDR1 and CDR2 are GTSNPN and SVGIG (reference sequence). This CDR3 spans 11 amino acids. Between the trimmed V and J ends, which lost 4 bases and 12 bases, there was a span of 10 bases. Tagging with unique molecular identifiers was a feature of the TCR beta cDNA libraries. T cells numbering 1 to 10 million yielded cDNA molecules that totaled about 500,000. One entry per CDR3 protein results from TCRdb running MiXCR on the PCR reads. The sample includes around 150,000 distinct CDR3 sequences, about 36% of them seen just once. The V call is TRBV30, the J call TRBJ2-6; weak D call: TRBD1 (6 bases). This TCR was sampled from a girl aged 10 to 17 with multiple sclerosis. The sequencing used blood, collected after autologous hematopoietic stem cell transplantation. CDR3 nucleotide sequence: TGTGCCTGGATTACAGGGAGCGTCCTGACTTTC. It specifies CAWITGSVLTF.